These T cell receptor beta chains were read from a single sample in a study of cytomegalovirus exposure and HLA in healthy donors. This table comes from immunoSEQ multiplex PCR, and its TCRdb copy is limited to in-frame clones, with some not included. The top ten clones hold around 0.93% of a sample with about 160,000 clones, roughly nine tenths of them seen once. Sequences were obtained from PBMCs. The receptors here all came from a woman in her twenties or thirties in good health and CMV-seronegative. The conserved cysteine and the conserved F or W are not part of the CDR3 here. The order of the fields is V gene, J gene, CDR3 protein.

v_gene: TRBV5-1; j_gene: TRBJ2-2; CDR3aa: ASSLAAGTGELF
v_gene: TRBV5-5; j_gene: TRBJ2-7; CDR3aa: ASSFGTAAIYEQY
v_gene: TRBV7-7; j_gene: TRBJ2-2; CDR3aa: ASSPSGVGELF
v_gene: TRBV5-4; j_gene: TRBJ2-3; CDR3aa: ASHRGRDTSDTQY
v_gene: TRBV19; j_gene: TRBJ2-1; CDR3aa: ASSIGPGLVSRVAAYNEQF
v_gene: TRBV7-2; j_gene: TRBJ1-1; CDR3aa: ASSLVSGGEAF
v_gene: TRBV6-4; j_gene: TRBJ2-6; CDR3aa: ASSARTGDTGANVLT
v_gene: TRBV6-5; j_gene: TRBJ1-5; CDR3aa: ASSYSRGIIEQPQH
v_gene: TRBV6-4; j_gene: TRBJ1-2; CDR3aa: ASSAQAGYGYT
v_gene: TRBV5-1; j_gene: TRBJ2-1; CDR3aa: ASSLVLAGGRGEQF
v_gene: TRBV25-1; j_gene: TRBJ2-6; CDR3aa: ASSPPGFSGANVLT
v_gene: TRBV19; j_gene: TRBJ2-1; CDR3aa: ASSIDGQGGWF
v_gene: TRBV21-1; j_gene: TRBJ1-3; CDR3aa: ASSKEGQGILSGNTIY
v_gene: TRBV10-1; j_gene: TRBJ2-1; CDR3aa: ASSESKAGGHNEQF
v_gene: TRBV11-2; j_gene: TRBJ1-2; CDR3aa: ASSSLRGDRGYGGYT
v_gene: TRBV4-3; j_gene: TRBJ2-2; CDR3aa: ASSRRQGASNTGELF
v_gene: TRBV19; j_gene: TRBJ1-2; CDR3aa: ASSQDRGRIGYT
v_gene: TRBV2; j_gene: TRBJ2-2; CDR3aa: ASSELETGENTGELF
v_gene: TRBV19; j_gene: TRBJ2-1; CDR3aa: ASSIQGSSYNEQF
v_gene: TRBV11-2; j_gene: TRBJ2-5; CDR3aa: ASSPVQGKETQY
v_gene: TRBV28; j_gene: TRBJ1-4; CDR3aa: ASSLTSVREKLF
v_gene: TRBV19; j_gene: TRBJ1-5; CDR3aa: ASRNRGVYSNQPQH
v_gene: TRBV23-1; j_gene: TRBJ1-1; CDR3aa: ASRNQGAGDTEAF
v_gene: TRBV25-1; j_gene: TRBJ1-1; CDR3aa: ASSESFASKAF
v_gene: TRBV6-4; j_gene: TRBJ2-6; CDR3aa: ASSTAGSGANVLT
v_gene: TRBV18; j_gene: TRBJ2-3; CDR3aa: ASSPRLAVTDTQY